A single sample is the source of the 9 T cell receptor beta chains below, sequenced in a study of blood T cell repertoires in COVID-19. Clones were sequenced by immunoSEQ multiplex PCR, and TCRdb holds only the in-frame ones, with some missing. In the table there are 150,000 or so clones, over 80% of which are singletons. What was sequenced was PBMCs or T cells enriched from blood (not recorded which). The receptors originated from a man in his 70s who had been exposed to COVID-19.

J is TRBJ2-7 and V is TRBV27, with 10 positions matching TRBD1. The V gene's germline CDR1 is MNHEY and CDR2 SMNVEV (reference sequence). CDR3 length: 15 residues. V lost 4 bases to trimming and J lost 3 bases; unmatched junction nucleotides: 6. CDR3 sequence: CASSSTTGGNYEQYF. Written as DNA, the CDR3 is TGTGCCAGCAGTTCAACGACAGGGGGCAACTACGAGCAGTACTTC.

The chain joins TRBV30 to TRBJ1-1; the D is unclear. CDR1 GTSNPN and CDR2 SVGIG come from the germline V gene (reference sequence). This CDR3 has 14 amino acids. Trimming shortened V by 0 bases and J by 1 base, and 9 bases separated the two germline ends. This chain's CDR3 is CAWSVLAGNTEAFF. CDR3 nucleotide sequence: TGTGCCTGGAGTGTACTAGCGGGGAACACTGAAGCTTTCTTT. The variable domain in full, with the rest retrieved from reference TRBV30 and TRBJ1-1, is SQTIHQWPATLVQPVGSPLSLECTVEGTSNPNLYWYRQAAGRGLQLLFYSVGIGQISSEVPQNLSASRPQDRQFILSSKKLLLSDSGFYLCAWSVLAGNTEAFFGQGTRLTVV.

The V call is TRBV19, the J call TRBJ1-1, with 9 bases aligning to TRBD1. With V trimmed by 4 bases and J by 7 bases, 4 bases remained unmatched. The CDR3 runs 13 residues. Germline V gene data show CDR1 as LNHDA and CDR2 as SQIVND (reference sequence). DNA for the CDR3: TGTGCCAGTAGTACCCCGGGACAGGGTGAAGCTTTCTTT. Its translation: CASSTPGQGEAFF.

The chain links TRBV15 to TRBJ2-2; no clear D gene. Germline-derived CDR1 and CDR2 are LNHNV and YYDKDF (reference sequence). The CDR3 has 13 residues. Trimming cost V 7 bases and J 7 bases, with 13 bases left between them. CDR3 loop: CATKIPVFGELFF. CDR3 nucleotide sequence: TGTGCCACCAAAATCCCGGTTTTCGGGGAGCTGTTTTTT.

This chain joins TRBV27 and TRBJ2-7, with 14 bases identical to TRBD2. This CDR3 is 15 amino acids long. The V and J ends lost 6 bases and 7 bases, in that order; junction bases with no gene match: 8. Looked up from germline, CDR1 is MNHEY and CDR2 is SMNVEV (reference sequence). The CDR3 nucleotides are TGTGCCAGCAGGACTAGCGGGAGGGCCCTCATGGAGCAGTACTTC. This codes for CASRTSGRALMEQYF.

The chain combines TRBV5-1 with TRBJ1-2; D gene unclear. The CDR3 extends over 12 amino acids. Germline CDR1 is SGHRS and CDR2 is YFSETQ. V was trimmed by 2 bases and J by 7 bases, leaving 9 bases between them. The CDR3 DNA follows: TGCGCCAGCAGCTTATCGGGGTTTGGCTACACCTTC. Translated: CASSLSGFGYTF.

CDR3 bases: TGCGCCAGCAGCGCGGGACAGCCTTCACCCCTCCACTTT. This gives the protein CASSAGQPSPLHF. This chain joins TRBV5-1 and TRBJ1-6, with 7 bases that match TRBD1. This CDR3 has 13 residues. Germline V gives CDR1 SGHRS, CDR2 YFSETQ. V gave up 4 bases and J gave up 9 bases; unmatched junction bases: 4.

The rearrangement links TRBV11-3 to TRBJ2-3; maybe TRBD2 (7 bases). CDR1 and CDR2 from the germline V gene are SGHNT and YENEEA. Deletions cut 5 bases from V and 0 bases from J, with 12 bases between. The length of the CDR3 is 15 residues. Written as DNA, the CDR3 is TGTGCCAGCAGCGGGGGGGGGCCCAGCACAGATACGCAGTATTTT. Amino acids: CASSGGGPSTDTQYF.

This rearrangement joins TRBV9 to TRBJ1-1; 7 bases are a match to TRBD1. Germline V CDR1 and CDR2: SGDLS, YYNGEE. Losses at the gene ends were 7 bases for V and 0 bases for J; bases not matched to a gene: 12. The CDR3 has 16 residues. CDR3 loop: CASGTVAFPMNTEAFF. The CDR3 DNA sequence: TGTGCCAGCGGGACAGTTGCTTTTCCCATGAACACTGAAGCTTTCTTT.